This is a list of T cell receptor beta chains from one sample in a study of identical twins. One entry per CDR3 protein, called by TCRdb with MiXCR from the 5' RACE reads. There are 600,000 to 800,000 distinct CDR3 sequences in the sample; around 21% occur only once, and 4.3% lies in the top ten. These data are also associated with another study on T cells expressing NK-cell markers.

Sequencing input: PBMCs. The source of these receptors is a woman aged 18-29 years in good health. Each CDR3 is given with its conserved first and last residue.

16,TRBV20-1,CSAAPLLAGGTYEQYF
15,TRBV20-1,CSTLGRLAGANEQFF
13,TRBV20-1,CSAPGTLNTEAFF
12,TRBV2,CASRGQGETQYF
14,TRBV5-6,CASSLGLDTYEQYF
16,TRBV15,CATSRGRVSGANVLTF
11,TRBV30,CACGQGETQYF
14,TRBV18,CASSPEGLTTEAFF
13,TRBV28,CASRGQGKKTQYF
15,TRBV12-3/TRBV12-4,CASSPPTGDTSPLHF
15,TRBV5-1,CASSLSGGLQETQYF
13,TRBV10-1,CASSSRRFHEQYF
14,TRBV7-9,CASSLAGDLHEQYF
15,TRBV3-1,CASSLELARQETQYF
15,TRBV5-1,CASSSGGHVIYEQYF
14,TRBV5-1,CASSLASGPGELFF
10,TRBV9,CASSARTYTF
14,TRBV5-1,CASSRDTSWGGYTF
14,TRBV7-2,CASSPGPERDTQYF
15,TRBV7-9,CASSGGQTNTGELFF
13,TRBV7-9,CASSLSGDETQYF
13,TRBV20-1,CSARTGHNSPLHF
17,TRBV24-1,CATSDPKESGHTDTQYF
14,TRBV2,CASERGGGSYEQYF
12,TRBV29-1,CSLLSSGVEAFF
14,TRBV12-3/TRBV12-4,CASRPPRHQETQYF
15,TRBV27,CASSTAGGSSYEQYF